This T cell receptor beta chain was identified in a study of blood T cell repertoires in COVID-19. Turning to the study itself: Sources were T cells, B-cell-depleted T cells, or PBMCs; the material itself was cDNA or gDNA.

Measured with immunoSEQ multiplex PCR; TCRdb has only the in-frame clones, and not every one. This sample has over 65,000 clones, with 86% found just once. V trimming: 5 bases; J trimming: 8 bases; junction bases outside the gene matches: 16. Germline CDR1 reads SGHTA; CDR2 reads FQGNSA. The CDR3 totals 17 residues. The V and J genes are TRBV7-2 and TRBJ1-4; TRBD1 aligns across 8 bases. The specimen sequenced was peripheral blood. The clonotype was recovered from a man aged 25 to 40 with acute or convalescent COVID-19. In DNA, the CDR3 is TGTGCCAGCAGCCCCTCAGGGGGCCCACTCTCGGGGGAAAAACTGTTTTTT. Amino acids: CASSPSGGPLSGEKLFF.